These 3 T cell receptor beta chains were sequenced from one sample in a study of CD8 T cells in Susac syndrome. The authors reverse transcribed roughly 0.5 to 1 ug RNA with random hexamers. TCRdb independently ran MiXCR on the immunoSEQ multiplex PCR reads; one entry per CDR3 protein. The sample has 150,000 to 200,000 distinct CDR3 sequences; 93% are singletons. Material for sequencing was CD4+ T cells from PBMCs. The receptors here all came from a human donor in good health.

This clonotype showed up just once. J is TRBJ1-1 and V is TRBV29-1; 8 nucleotides line up with TRBD1. Germline-derived CDR1 and CDR2 are SQVTM and ANQGSEA. The CDR3 is 14 amino acids. The junction had 5 bases not matched to a gene; V was cut back by 4 bases and J by 1 base. This chain's CDR3 is CSVVKGTGNTEAFF. In nucleotides, the CDR3 is TGCAGCGTTGTAAAGGGGACAGGGAACACTGAAGCTTTCTTT.

In its sample, this clonotype was seen a few times. The CDR3 nucleotides read TGTGCCAGTAGTATAGATCCGGCAGGGGCCAAGCCCCAGCATTTT. Amino acid sequence: CASSIDPAGAKPQHF. The chain links TRBV19 to TRBJ1-5; possible D gene TRBD1, 6 bases. The ends were cut back, 0 bases at V and 8 bases at J, with 14 bases in the middle. This CDR3 region has 15 residues. Germline V gives CDR1 LNHDA, CDR2 SQIVND (reference sequence).

This rearrangement joins TRBV6-6 to TRBJ1-6, with TRBD1 as a possible D gene (5 bases). CDR3 length: 15 residues. Germline loops: CDR1 MNHNY, CDR2 SVGAGI (reference sequence). Trimming pared 6 bases from V and 3 bases from J, leaving 12 bases between. The CDR3 protein is CASSLRDFYNSPLHF. CDR3 coding DNA: TGTGCCAGCAGCCTACGGGACTTCTATAATTCACCCCTCCACTTT.